This T cell receptor beta chain was observed in a study of blood T cell repertoires in COVID-19. The V segment lost 3 bases and the J segment 1 base; nucleotides outside the gene matches: 5. Germline V lookup: CDR1 SGHAT, CDR2 FQNNGV. The CDR3 totals 16 residues. TCRdb's copy holds only in-frame clones and misses some; the assay was immunoSEQ multiplex PCR. The repertoire holds about 380,000 clones, with 75% to 90% as singletons. The rearrangement joins TRBV11-2 to TRBJ2-7, with TRBD1 identical over 11 bases. The specimen sequenced was peripheral blood. This clonotype originated in a woman aged 18-35 years with acute or convalescent COVID-19. The CDR3 DNA sequence: TGTGCCAGCAGCTTGAAGGGGACAGGGGGTTCCTACGAGCAGTACTTC. This codes for CASSLKGTGGSYEQYF.